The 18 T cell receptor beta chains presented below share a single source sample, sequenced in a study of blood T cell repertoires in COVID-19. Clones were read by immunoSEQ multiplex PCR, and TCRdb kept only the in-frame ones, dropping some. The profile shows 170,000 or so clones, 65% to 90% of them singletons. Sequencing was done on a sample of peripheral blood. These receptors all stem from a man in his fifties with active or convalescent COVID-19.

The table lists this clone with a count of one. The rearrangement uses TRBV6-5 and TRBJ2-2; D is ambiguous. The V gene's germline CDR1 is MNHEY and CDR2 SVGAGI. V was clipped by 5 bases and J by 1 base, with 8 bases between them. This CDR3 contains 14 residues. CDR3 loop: CASSPVVNTGELFF. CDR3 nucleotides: TGTGCCAGCAGTCCCGTAGTGAACACCGGGGAGCTGTTTTTT.

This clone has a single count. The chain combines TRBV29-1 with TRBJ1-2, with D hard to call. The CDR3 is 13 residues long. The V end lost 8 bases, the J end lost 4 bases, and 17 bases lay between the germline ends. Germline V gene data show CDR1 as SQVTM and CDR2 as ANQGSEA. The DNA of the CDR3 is TGCAGCTCCCTCGGAGGCAGCATCTATGGCTACACCTTC. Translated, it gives CSSLGGSIYGYTF.

The CDR3: CASSQDARTGVEVYEQYF. CDR3 in DNA: TGTGCCAGCAGCCAAGATGCCCGGACGGGAGTAGAGGTTTACGAGCAGTACTTC. The chain employs TRBV4-2 and TRBJ2-7; perhaps TRBD2 as D (6 bases). Germline assignment: CDR1 LGHNA and CDR2 YNFKEQ. With 0 bases removed from V and 4 bases from J, the gap between germline ends came to 22 bases. The CDR3 totals 18 residues.

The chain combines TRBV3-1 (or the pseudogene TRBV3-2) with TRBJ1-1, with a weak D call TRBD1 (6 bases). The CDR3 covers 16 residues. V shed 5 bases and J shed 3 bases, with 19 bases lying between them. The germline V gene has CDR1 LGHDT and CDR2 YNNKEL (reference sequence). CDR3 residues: CASSSKGPRTDTEAFF. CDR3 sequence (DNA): TGTGCCAGCAGCTCCAAGGGGCCTCGGACAGACACTGAAGCTTTCTTT.

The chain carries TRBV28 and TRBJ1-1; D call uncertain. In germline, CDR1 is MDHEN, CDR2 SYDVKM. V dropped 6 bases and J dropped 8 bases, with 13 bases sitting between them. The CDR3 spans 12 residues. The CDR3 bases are TGTGCCAGCAGCCGTTATCCTAAAGAAGCTTTCTTT. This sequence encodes CASSRYPKEAFF.

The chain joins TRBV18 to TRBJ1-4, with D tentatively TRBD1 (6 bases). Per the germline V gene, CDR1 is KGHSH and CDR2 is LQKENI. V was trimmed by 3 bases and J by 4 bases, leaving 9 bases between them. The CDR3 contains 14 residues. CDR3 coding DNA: TGTGCCAGCTCACCTAGACAGGATAATGAAAAACTGTTTTTT. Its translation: CASSPRQDNEKLFF.

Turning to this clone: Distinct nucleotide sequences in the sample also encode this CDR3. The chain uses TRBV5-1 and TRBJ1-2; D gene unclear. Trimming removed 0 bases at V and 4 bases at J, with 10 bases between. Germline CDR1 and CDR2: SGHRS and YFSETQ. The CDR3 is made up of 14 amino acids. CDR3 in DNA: TGCGCCAGCAGCTTGGGAGGAGGGAGCTATGGCTACACCTTC. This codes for CASSLGGGSYGYTF.

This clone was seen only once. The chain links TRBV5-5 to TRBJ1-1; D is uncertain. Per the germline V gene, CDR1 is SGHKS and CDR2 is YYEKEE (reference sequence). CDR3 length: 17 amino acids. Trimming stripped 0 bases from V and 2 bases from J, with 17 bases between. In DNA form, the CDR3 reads TGTGCCAGCAGCTTGGATTTAAGAGGAAGCGAAAACACTGAAGCTTTCTTT. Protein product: CASSLDLRGSENTEAFF. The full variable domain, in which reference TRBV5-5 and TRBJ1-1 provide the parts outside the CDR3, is DAGVTQSPTHLIKTRGQQVTLRCSPISGHKSVSWYQQVLGQGPQFIFQYYEKEERGRGNFPDRFSARQFPNYSSELNVNALLLGDSALYLCASSLDLRGSENTEAFFGQGTRLTVV.

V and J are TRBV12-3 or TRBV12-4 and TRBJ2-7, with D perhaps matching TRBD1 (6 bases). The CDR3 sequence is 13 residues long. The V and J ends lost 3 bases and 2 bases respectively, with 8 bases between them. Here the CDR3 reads CASSFGTTYEQYF. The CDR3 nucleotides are TGTGCCAGCAGTTTTGGGACAACCTACGAGCAGTACTTC.

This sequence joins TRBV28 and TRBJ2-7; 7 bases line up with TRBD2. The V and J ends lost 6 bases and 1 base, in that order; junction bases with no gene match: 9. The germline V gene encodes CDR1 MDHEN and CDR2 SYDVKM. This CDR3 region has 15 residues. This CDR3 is CASSSRVGGSYEQYF. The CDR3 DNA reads TGTGCCAGCAGCTCCCGAGTGGGGGGGTCCTACGAGCAGTACTTC.

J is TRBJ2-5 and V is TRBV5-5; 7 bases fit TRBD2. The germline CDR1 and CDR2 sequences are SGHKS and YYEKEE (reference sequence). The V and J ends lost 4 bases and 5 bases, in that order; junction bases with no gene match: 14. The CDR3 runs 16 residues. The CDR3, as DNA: TGTGCCAGCAGCCCGGGGAGGTCCGTGACTAGCGAGACCCAGTACTTC. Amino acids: CASSPGRSVTSETQYF.

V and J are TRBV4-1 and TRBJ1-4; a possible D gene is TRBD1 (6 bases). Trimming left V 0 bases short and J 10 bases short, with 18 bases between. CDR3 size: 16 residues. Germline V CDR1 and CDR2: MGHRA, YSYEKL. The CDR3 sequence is CASSQDDAGASTKLFF. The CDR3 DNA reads TGCGCCAGCAGCCAAGATGATGCAGGGGCCTCCACAAAACTGTTTTTT.

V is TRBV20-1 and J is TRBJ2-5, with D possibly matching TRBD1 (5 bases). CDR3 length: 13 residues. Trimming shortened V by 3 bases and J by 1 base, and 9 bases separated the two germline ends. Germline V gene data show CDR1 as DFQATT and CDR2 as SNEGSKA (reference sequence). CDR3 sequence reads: CSASGQGQETQYF. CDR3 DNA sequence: TGCAGTGCTAGTGGGCAGGGCCAAGAGACCCAGTACTTC.

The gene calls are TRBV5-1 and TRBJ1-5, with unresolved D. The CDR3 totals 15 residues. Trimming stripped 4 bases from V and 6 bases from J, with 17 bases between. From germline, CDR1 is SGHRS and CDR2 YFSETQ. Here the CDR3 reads CASSVGGQSFQPQHF. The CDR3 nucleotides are TGCGCCAGCAGCGTGGGAGGGCAAAGCTTTCAGCCCCAGCATTTT.

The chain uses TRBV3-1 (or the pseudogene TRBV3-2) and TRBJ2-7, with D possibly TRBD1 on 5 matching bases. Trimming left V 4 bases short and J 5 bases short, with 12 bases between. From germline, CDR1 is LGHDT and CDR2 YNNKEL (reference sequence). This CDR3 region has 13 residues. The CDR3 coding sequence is TGTGCCAGCAGCCTAGGGGTTCTGGACGAGCAGTACTTC. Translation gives CASSLGVLDEQYF.

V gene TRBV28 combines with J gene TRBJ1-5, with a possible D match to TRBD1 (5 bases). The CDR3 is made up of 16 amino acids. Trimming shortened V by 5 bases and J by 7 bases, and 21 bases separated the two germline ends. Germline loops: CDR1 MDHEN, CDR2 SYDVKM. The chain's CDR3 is CASSPTRGGSGQPQHF. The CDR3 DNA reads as TGTGCCAGCAGTCCCACCCGGGGGGGGTCGGGACAGCCCCAGCATTTT.

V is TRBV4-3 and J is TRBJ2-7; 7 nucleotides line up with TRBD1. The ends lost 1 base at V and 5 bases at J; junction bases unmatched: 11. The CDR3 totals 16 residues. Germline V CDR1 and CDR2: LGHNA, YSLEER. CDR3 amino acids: CASSQGGQWSLDEQYF. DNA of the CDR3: TGCGCCAGCAGCCAAGGGGGACAGTGGAGCTTGGACGAGCAGTACTTC.

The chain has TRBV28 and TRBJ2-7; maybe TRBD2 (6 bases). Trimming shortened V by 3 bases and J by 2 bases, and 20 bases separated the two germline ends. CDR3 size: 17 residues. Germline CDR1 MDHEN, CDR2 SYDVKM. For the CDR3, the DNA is TGTGCCAGCAGTTTTCCCCTAGGAGGGCCCAGTGCCTACGAGCAGTACTTC. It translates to CASSFPLGGPSAYEQYF.